This T cell receptor beta chain was obtained from a study of Ad26.COV2.S vaccination and SARS-CoV-2 variants. Stated treatment: around 19 received Ad26.COV2.S at low or high dose, single or two shots; about 5 received placebo; per-sample allocation not given. Sampling was performed 63 days after the first vaccine or placebo injection. Built on an Ad26 vector, the vaccine expressed Wuhan-strain SARS-CoV-2 spike. TCRdb's copy holds only in-frame clones and misses some; the assay was immunoSEQ multiplex PCR. Counted here are some 250,000 clones, around 89% occurring once; the ten biggest clones make up about 10%. The ends were cut back, 4 bases at V and 3 bases at J, with 3 bases in the middle. The CDR3 consists of 11 residues.

Sequenced material: peripheral blood, taken in a trial of Ad26.COV2.S vaccine versus placebo. The gene calls are TRBV12-3 or TRBV12-4 and TRBJ1-1; D not resolved. The sequence was obtained from a person between 18 and 60 years old who received the Ad26.COV2.S COVID-19 vaccine or a placebo. CDR3 in amino acids: CASSWDTEAFF. As DNA, the CDR3 is TGTGCCAGCAGTTGGGACACTGAAGCTTTCTTT.